This record looks at one T cell receptor beta chain sequence and its context. Antigen: not known. These data originate in a study of Ad26.COV2.S vaccination and SARS-CoV-2 variants. Assay used: immunoSEQ multiplex PCR; TCRdb lists only in-frame clones, some missing. The sample lists approximately 480,000 clones, around nine tenths seen once, with around 13% in the top ten. Described treatment: around 19 received Ad26.COV2.S at low or high dose, single or two shots; 5 received placebo; per-sample allocation not given. Sampling was performed 63 days after the first vaccine or placebo injection. There are 12 residues in the CDR3. Losses at the gene ends were 8 bases for V and 4 bases for J; bases not matched to a gene: 2. Germline values: CDR1 SGHTA, CDR2 FQGTGA. Study conclusions and caveats: Breadth of non-spike TCRs did not differ between vaccinees and placebo recipients.

This chain connects TRBV7-3 to TRBJ1-1; 9 positions agree with TRBD1. This clonotype originated in a person between 18 and 65 years old who received the Ad26.COV2.S COVID-19 vaccine or a placebo. The starting material was peripheral blood, obtained in a trial of Ad26.COV2.S vaccine versus placebo. This chain's CDR3 is CASGTGTTEAFF. The CDR3 region has the DNA TGTGCCAGCGGGACAGGGACCACTGAAGCTTTCTTT. Using reference TRBV7-3 and TRBJ1-1 for the parts outside the CDR3, the full variable domain is GAGVSQTPSNKVTEKGKYVELRCDPISGHTALYWYRQSLGQGPEFLIYFQGTGAADDSGLPNDRFFAVRPEGSVSTLKIQRTERGDSAVYLCASGTGTTEAFFGQGTRLTVV.